The clone carrying this TCR beta chain was seen just once. The antigen is unknown. This sample is drawn from a study of OX40 agonist ivuxolimab in advanced cancers. Study-level background: Prior checkpoint blockade (anti-PD-1, anti-PD-L1 or anti-CTLA-4) was permitted; under 50% had it.

This CDR3 is built from 11 residues. In germline, CDR1 is SGHRS, CDR2 YFSETQ. V lost 6 bases, J lost 4 bases, and 8 bases lay in between. Assay: immunoSEQ multiplex PCR; the TCRdb copy retains only in-frame clones and omits some. Altogether over 50,000 clones are present, around four fifths being singletons, with the ten largest covering approximately 4.1%. Points from the study as a whole: The study found that CD8+ T cells averaged more expanded clones than CD4+. Clones of CD4+ and CD8+ blood T cells grew by week 6 at doses of 0.1 to 3.0 mg/kg.

This sequence was found in an adult with an advanced solid tumor such as melanoma, head and neck, liver or kidney cancer. The source was CD4+ or CD8+ T cells sorted from blood, collected in a trial of the OX40 agonist ivuxolimab. The rearrangement links TRBV5-1 to TRBJ2-7; tentative D call: TRBD1 (6 bases). CDR3 loop: CASKGEYEQYF. CDR3 nucleotide sequence: TGCGCCAGCAAGGGGGAGTACGAGCAGTACTTC.